Listed below are T cell receptor beta chains from one sample, sequenced in a study of blood T cell repertoires in COVID-19. Here immunoSEQ multiplex PCR was the method, and the copy in TCRdb shows in-frame clones only, minus some. The sample consists of about 120,000 clones, approximately 85% of them appearing once. Source material: peripheral blood. Receptors were obtained from a man aged 35 to 55 with acute or convalescent COVID-19. The CDR3 runs from the conserved cysteine through the conserved F or W. The order of the fields is V gene, CDR3 protein.

v_call: TRBV7-9
cdr3_aa: CASSSGGSTNEKLFF

v_call: TRBV6-4
cdr3_aa: CASSVGLGSGQDTQYF

v_call: TRBV28
cdr3_aa: CASSLLGLVYEQYF

v_call: TRBV5-1
cdr3_aa: CASSLEGGPTDTQYF

v_call: TRBV7-7
cdr3_aa: CASRPRTAYNQPQHF

v_call: TRBV6-5
cdr3_aa: CASSYSNGEQYF

v_call: TRBV5-1
cdr3_aa: CASSFRTSGADNEQFF

v_call: TRBV6-1
cdr3_aa: CASSEAEGTGSYEQYF

v_call: TRBV19
cdr3_aa: CASTTAGGMQYF

v_call: TRBV7-2
cdr3_aa: CASSSQAGGGQYF

v_call: TRBV14
cdr3_aa: CASSLTGGYIYNEQFF

v_call: TRBV5-1
cdr3_aa: CASSLASLNTGELFF

v_call: TRBV7-9
cdr3_aa: CASSGRQGPTLVTQYF

v_call: TRBV7-7
cdr3_aa: CASSRDRGYEQYF

v_call: TRBV13
cdr3_aa: CASSLGLAGAYSYEQYF

v_call: TRBV7-2
cdr3_aa: CASTLQGGSSYNEQFF

v_call: TRBV9
cdr3_aa: CASSVAVTYNSPLHF

v_call: TRBV5-4
cdr3_aa: CASSLAGGLGTQYF

v_call: TRBV7-2
cdr3_aa: CASSRDSNEKLFF

v_call: TRBV6-6
cdr3_aa: CASSRGGGNTEAFF

v_call: TRBV4-2
cdr3_aa: CASSQDPWQSTDTQYF

v_call: TRBV28
cdr3_aa: CASTLGFRGGYTF

v_call: TRBV9
cdr3_aa: CASSATGVPRSYNEQFF

v_call: TRBV5-1
cdr3_aa: CASSGGHSPPRAQYF

v_call: TRBV2
cdr3_aa: CASTYSSPNYGYTF

v_call: TRBV5-1
cdr3_aa: CASSLANGGKDNEQFF

v_call: TRBV5-1
cdr3_aa: CASSPGRKGEGEKLFF

v_call: TRBV11-2
cdr3_aa: CASSFHRDGYTF

v_call: TRBV10-3
cdr3_aa: CAISESQLAGKETQYF

v_call: TRBV5-1
cdr3_aa: CASSLSGYQETQYF

v_call: TRBV7-3
cdr3_aa: CASSFAPTVYNEQFF

v_call: TRBV28
cdr3_aa: CASSFAGSEQYF

v_call: TRBV2
cdr3_aa: CASSEGETGIPYEQYF

v_call: TRBV19
cdr3_aa: CASSSRASRGEKLFF

v_call: TRBV18
cdr3_aa: CASSPGQAQETQYF

v_call: TRBV3-1/TRBV3-2
cdr3_aa: CASSQLGQAYF

v_call: TRBV6-1
cdr3_aa: CASSGLSGGFQETQYF

v_call: TRBV28
cdr3_aa: CASSSRLAGGYEQYF

v_call: TRBV24-1
cdr3_aa: CATSDPPGGPSGHNEQFF

v_call: TRBV18
cdr3_aa: CASSPSGVNEQFF

v_call: TRBV18
cdr3_aa: CASSPGVGTLNIQYF

v_call: TRBV7-8
cdr3_aa: CASSRGGTGGETQYF

v_call: TRBV11-2
cdr3_aa: CASSLAGYEQYF

v_call: TRBV9
cdr3_aa: CASSLEASGNTIYF

v_call: TRBV20-1
cdr3_aa: CSASRLAREQYF

v_call: TRBV5-1
cdr3_aa: CASSSGDPSDTQYF

v_call: TRBV6-1
cdr3_aa: CASSEVRAKDEQFF

v_call: TRBV6-5
cdr3_aa: CASSRGTANQPQHF

v_call: TRBV7-9
cdr3_aa: CASSLDYLYEQYF

v_call: TRBV6-5
cdr3_aa: CASSSSVQGRQPQHF

v_call: TRBV4-2
cdr3_aa: CASSREDSTVSEQFF

v_call: TRBV15
cdr3_aa: CATSRDKNEQFF

v_call: TRBV18
cdr3_aa: CASSQNSGSRWGTDTQYF

v_call: TRBV28
cdr3_aa: CATASYTQYF